Listed here is a single T cell receptor (beta chain). Its target is unknown. These data belong to a study of cytomegalovirus exposure and HLA in healthy donors. The wider study: An early data release held around 80 million unique TCRs from HLA-typed donors.

Amplification used 60 Vbeta primers and 13 Jbeta primers. Measured with immunoSEQ multiplex PCR; TCRdb has only the in-frame clones, and not every one. The sample contains 150,000 to 200,000 clones, around 78% of which appear only once. V lost 5 bases to trimming and J lost 4 bases, with 5 bases between them. Germline V gene lookup returns CDR1 MNHNY and CDR2 SVGAGI (reference sequence). The CDR3 extends over 12 amino acids. Findings and limits, study-wide: Some V segments could not be told apart, so they were left out, TRBV6-2 and TRBV6-3 among them.

This sequence was found in a female donor in good health and CMV-seronegative. The sample taken for sequencing was PBMCs. J is TRBJ2-2 and V is TRBV6-6; possibly TRBD2 for D (5 bases). The CDR3 loop reads CASSEGTGELFF. The CDR3 DNA sequence: TGTGCCAGCAGTGAGGGCACCGGGGAGCTGTTTTTT.